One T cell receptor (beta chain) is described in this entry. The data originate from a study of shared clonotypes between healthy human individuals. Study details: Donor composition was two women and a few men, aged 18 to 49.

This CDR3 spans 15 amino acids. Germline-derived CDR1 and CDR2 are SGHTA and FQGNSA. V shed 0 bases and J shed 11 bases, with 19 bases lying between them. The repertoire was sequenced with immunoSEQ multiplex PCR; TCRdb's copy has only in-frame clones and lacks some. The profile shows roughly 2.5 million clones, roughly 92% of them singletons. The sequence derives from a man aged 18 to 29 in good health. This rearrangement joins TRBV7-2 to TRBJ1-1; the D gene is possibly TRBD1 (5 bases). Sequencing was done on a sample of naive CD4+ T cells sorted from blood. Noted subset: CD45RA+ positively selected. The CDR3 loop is CASSLANTGTSMAFF. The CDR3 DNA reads TGTGCCAGCAGCTTAGCAAACACAGGAACGTCGATGGCTTTCTTT.